This T cell receptor (beta chain) derives from a study of T cell repertoires in cytomegalovirus infection. Whole-study context: CMV epitopes that were recently identified and HLA-C-restricted were used alongside well-studied HLA-B-restricted ones.

This CDR3 comprises 15 residues. V lost 4 bases to trimming and J lost 2 bases, with 12 bases between them. Germline V lookup: CDR1 MNHEY, CDR2 SMNVEV (reference sequence). A remark on this clonotype: Its antigen is unknown.

One entry per CDR3 protein, called by TCRdb with MiXCR from the reads. The sample yields about 100,000 distinct CDR3 sequences, 35% to 50% seen once. General study results and limits: The study identified carriers of CMV plus the relevant HLA from cumulative public TCR beta family frequency. In two of eight donors, the top clonotype was HLA-C-restricted CMV-specific.

The chain has TRBV27 and TRBJ2-1; D is unclear. This clonotype was sampled from a human donor in good health (CMV status not recorded). Some clones in this sample may be carry-over from other donors' samples. The specimen comprised CD8+ T cells from cultured PBMCs, sampled from culture after CMV antigen stimulation. CDR3 DNA: TGTGCCAGCAGTTCGAGAAAGGGCCCCTACAATGAGCAGTTCTTC. Protein: CASSSRKGPYNEQFF.